This T cell receptor beta chain was retrieved from a study of cytomegalovirus exposure and HLA in healthy donors. PCR primers comprised 60 Vbeta and 13 Jbeta primers. Using immunoSEQ multiplex PCR, the repertoire was profiled, and TCRdb retains in-frame clones only, with some absent. This table holds fewer than 200,000 clones, around 82% found once. Study-level points and caveats: A later analysis, which compared TCR beta chains of equal frequency, found the HLA-associated ones more clonally expanded.

CDR1 SQVTM and CDR2 ANQGSEA come from the germline V gene. The J segment lost 7 bases and the V segment lost 5 bases, leaving 4 bases of the junction unmatched. The CDR3 has 14 residues. Turning to this clone: Its target is not known.

The genes are TRBV29-1 and TRBJ2-1, with 14 bases fitting TRBD2. Sequencing input: PBMCs. The receptor was derived from a man aged 35 to 55 in good health and CMV-seropositive. CDR3 residues: CSVPGTSGSNEQFF. In nucleotides, the CDR3 is TGCAGCGTTCCCGGGACTAGCGGGAGTAATGAGCAGTTCTTC.